This T cell receptor beta chain is from a study of CD8 T cells in Susac syndrome. CDR1 is KGHSH, CDR2 LQKENI, per germline. The CDR3 spans 12 residues. Trimming stripped 5 bases from V and 3 bases from J, with 5 bases between. Reverse transcription used roughly 0.45 to 1 ug RNA and random hexamers. TCR beta CDR3 was amplified by immunoSEQ multiplex PCR. This amplification extended across 54 Vbeta and 13 Jbeta segments. TCRdb redid the calling of the immunoSEQ multiplex PCR reads with MiXCR, one entry per CDR3 protein. The sample consists of approximately 140,000 distinct CDR3 sequences, over 80% of them appearing once.

The V gene is TRBV18, the J gene TRBJ1-5; D is unclear. This clonotype originated in a human donor with multiple sclerosis. Input material: CD8+ T cells from PBMCs. This CDR3 reads CASSAVNQPQHF. The CDR3 region has the DNA TGTGCCAGCTCAGCAGTCAATCAGCCCCAGCATTTT.